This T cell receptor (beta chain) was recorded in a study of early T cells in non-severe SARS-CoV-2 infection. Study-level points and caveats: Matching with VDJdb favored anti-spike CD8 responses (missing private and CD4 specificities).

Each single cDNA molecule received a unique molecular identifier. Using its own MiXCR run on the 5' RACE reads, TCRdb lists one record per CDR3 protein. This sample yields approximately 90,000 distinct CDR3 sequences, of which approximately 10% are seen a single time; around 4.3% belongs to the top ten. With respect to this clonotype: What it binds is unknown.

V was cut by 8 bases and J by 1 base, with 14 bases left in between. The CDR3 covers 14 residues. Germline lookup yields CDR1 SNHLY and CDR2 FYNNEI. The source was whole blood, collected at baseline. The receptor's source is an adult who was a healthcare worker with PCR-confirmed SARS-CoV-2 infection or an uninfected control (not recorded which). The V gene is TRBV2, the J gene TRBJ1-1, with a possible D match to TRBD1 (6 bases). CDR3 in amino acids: CASATQGRNTEAFF. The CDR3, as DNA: TGTGCCAGCGCAACTCAGGGGAGGAACACTGAAGCTTTCTTT.